This T cell receptor beta chain was recovered during a study of early T cells in non-severe SARS-CoV-2 infection. Overall study: Sequencing targeted bulk RNA from unsorted whole blood, leaving chains unpaired.

This clonotype was observed at least ten times. Its target is not known. The library protocol tagged individual cDNA molecules with unique molecular identifiers. In TCRdb, the 5' RACE reads were re-called with MiXCR into one record per CDR3 protein. The table shows 70,000 to 85,000 distinct CDR3 sequences, with 12% occurring only once. The study's findings and limits: Reliance on VDJdb matching favored anti-spike CD8 responses; private and CD4 specificities were missed.

V was pared by 0 bases and J by 1 base, with 11 bases between. The CDR3 length is 15 residues. CDR1 and CDR2 (germline): SGDLS, YYNGEE. The chain uses TRBV9 and TRBJ2-7; D assignment may be TRBD1 or TRBD2 (5 bases each). This clonotype was obtained from an adult who was a healthcare worker with PCR-confirmed SARS-CoV-2 infection or an uninfected control (not recorded which). The sequenced sample consisted of whole blood. CDR3 sequence: CASSVDPGTSYEQYF. CDR3 DNA sequence: TGTGCCAGCAGCGTAGATCCAGGGACGTCCTACGAGCAGTACTTC.